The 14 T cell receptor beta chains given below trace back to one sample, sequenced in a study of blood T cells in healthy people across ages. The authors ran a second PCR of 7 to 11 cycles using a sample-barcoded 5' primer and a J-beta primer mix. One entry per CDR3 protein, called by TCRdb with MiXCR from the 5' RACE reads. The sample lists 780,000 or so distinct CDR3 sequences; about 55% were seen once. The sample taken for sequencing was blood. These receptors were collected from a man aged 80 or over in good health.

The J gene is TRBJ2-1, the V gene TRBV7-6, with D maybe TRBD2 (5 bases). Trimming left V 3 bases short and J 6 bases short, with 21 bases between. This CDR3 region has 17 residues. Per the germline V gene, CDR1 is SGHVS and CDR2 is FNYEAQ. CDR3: CASSFPRWRAPLNEQFF. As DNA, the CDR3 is TGTGCCAGCAGCTTTCCCCGATGGCGGGCGCCCCTCAATGAGCAGTTCTTC.

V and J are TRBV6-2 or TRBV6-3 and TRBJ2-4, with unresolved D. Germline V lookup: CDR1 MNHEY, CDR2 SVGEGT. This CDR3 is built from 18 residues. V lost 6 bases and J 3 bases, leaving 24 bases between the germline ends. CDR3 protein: CASSPFTPWEVVKNIQYF. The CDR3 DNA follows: TGTGCCAGCAGCCCTTTTACTCCGTGGGAAGTCGTCAAAAACATTCAGTACTTC.

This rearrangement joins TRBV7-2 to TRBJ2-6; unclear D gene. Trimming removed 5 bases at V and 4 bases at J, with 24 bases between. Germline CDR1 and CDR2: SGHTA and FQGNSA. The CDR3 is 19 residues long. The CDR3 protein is CASSTRAQSRLEGANVLTF. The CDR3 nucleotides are TGTGCCAGCAGCACCCGAGCACAGTCCCGCCTGGAGGGGGCCAACGTCCTGACTTTC.

Here the CDR3 DNA reads TGTGCCAGCAGCGTTTCAGGAAAAAATCAGCCCCAGCATTTT. Translated: CASSVSGKNQPQHF. The gene calls are TRBV2 and TRBJ1-5; D gene uncertain. Germline values: CDR1 SNHLY, CDR2 FYNNEI. The CDR3 extends over 14 amino acids. V was clipped by 6 bases and J by 4 bases, with 13 bases between them.

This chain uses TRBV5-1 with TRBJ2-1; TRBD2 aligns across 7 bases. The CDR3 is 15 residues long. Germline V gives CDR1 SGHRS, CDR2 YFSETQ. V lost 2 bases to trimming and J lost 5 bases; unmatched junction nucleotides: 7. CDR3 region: CASSFLGGSNNEQFF. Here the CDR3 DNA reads TGCGCCAGCAGCTTCCTTGGCGGGAGTAACAATGAGCAGTTCTTC.

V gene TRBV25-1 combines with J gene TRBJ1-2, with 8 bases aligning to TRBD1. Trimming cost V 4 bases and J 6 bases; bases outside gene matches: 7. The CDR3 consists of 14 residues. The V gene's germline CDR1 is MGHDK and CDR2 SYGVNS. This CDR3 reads CASSGDRLRDGYTF. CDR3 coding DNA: TGTGCCAGCAGTGGGGACAGGTTACGAGATGGCTACACCTTC.

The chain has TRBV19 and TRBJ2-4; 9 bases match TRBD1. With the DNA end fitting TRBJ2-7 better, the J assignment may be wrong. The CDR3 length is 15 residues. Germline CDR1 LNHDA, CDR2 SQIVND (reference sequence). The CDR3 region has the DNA TGTGCCAGTAGTCATCCGGGACAGGGAAACTACGAGCAGTACTTC. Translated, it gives CASSHPGQGNYEQYF.

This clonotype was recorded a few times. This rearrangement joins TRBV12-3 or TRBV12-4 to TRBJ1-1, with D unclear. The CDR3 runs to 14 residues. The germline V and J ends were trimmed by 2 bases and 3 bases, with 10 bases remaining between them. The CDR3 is CASSLMVTDTEAFF. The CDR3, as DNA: TGTGCCAGCAGTTTAATGGTAACAGACACTGAAGCTTTCTTT.

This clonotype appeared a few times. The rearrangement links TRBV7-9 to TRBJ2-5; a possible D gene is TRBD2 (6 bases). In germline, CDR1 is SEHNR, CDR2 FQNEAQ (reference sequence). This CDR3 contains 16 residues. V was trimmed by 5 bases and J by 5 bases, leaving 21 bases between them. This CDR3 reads CASSPRLEHPSETQYF. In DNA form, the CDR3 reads TGTGCCAGCAGCCCCCGACTAGAACACCCAAGTGAGACCCAGTACTTC.

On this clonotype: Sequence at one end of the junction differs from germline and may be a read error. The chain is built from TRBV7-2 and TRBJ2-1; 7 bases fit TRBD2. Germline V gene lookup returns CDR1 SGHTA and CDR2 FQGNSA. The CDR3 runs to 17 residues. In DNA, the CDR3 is TGTGCCAGCAGCAGCCAGGGCGGGGGACTGACAAACAATGAGCGGTTCTTC. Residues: CASSSQGGGLTNNERFF.

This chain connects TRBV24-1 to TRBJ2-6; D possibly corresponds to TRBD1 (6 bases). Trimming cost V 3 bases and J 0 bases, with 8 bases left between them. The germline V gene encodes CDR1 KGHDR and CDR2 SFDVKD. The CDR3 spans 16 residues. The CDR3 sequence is CATSDLQGSGANVLTF. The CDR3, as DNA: TGTGCCACCAGTGATCTACAGGGCTCTGGGGCCAACGTCCTGACTTTC.

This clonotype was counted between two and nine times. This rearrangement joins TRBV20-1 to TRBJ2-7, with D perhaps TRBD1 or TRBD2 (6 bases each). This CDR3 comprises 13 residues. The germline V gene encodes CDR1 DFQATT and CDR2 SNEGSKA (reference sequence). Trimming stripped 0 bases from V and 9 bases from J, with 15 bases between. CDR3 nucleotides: TGCAGTGCTAGAGAGGGGGGCAGCCGCGTGCAGTACTTC. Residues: CSAREGGSRVQYF.

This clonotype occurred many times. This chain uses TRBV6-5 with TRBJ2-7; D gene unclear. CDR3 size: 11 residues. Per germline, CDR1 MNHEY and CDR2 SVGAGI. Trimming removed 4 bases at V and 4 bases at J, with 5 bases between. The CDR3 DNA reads TGTGCCAGCAGTTTTAAATACGAGCAGTACTTC. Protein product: CASSFKYEQYF.

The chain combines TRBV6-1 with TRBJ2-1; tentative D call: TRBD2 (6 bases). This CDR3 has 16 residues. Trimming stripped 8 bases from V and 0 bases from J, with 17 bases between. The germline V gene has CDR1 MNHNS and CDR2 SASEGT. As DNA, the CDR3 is TGTGCCAGCTTGGGGTCTAGCGCCAGCTCCTACAATGAGCAGTTCTTC. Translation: CASLGSSASSYNEQFF.